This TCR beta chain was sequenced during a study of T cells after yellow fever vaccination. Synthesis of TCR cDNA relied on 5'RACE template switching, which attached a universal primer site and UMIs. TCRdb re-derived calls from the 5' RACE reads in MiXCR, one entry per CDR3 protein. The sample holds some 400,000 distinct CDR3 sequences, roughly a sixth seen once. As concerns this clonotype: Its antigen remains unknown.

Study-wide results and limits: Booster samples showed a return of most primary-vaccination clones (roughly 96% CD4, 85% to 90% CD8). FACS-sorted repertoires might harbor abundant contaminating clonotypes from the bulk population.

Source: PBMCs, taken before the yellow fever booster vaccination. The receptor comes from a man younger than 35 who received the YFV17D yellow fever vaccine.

DNA for the CDR3: TGTGCCAGCAGCTTCGTCGGGACAGGGGGCCGAAATGAGCAGTTCTTC. It encodes CASSFVGTGGRNEQFF. This chain connects TRBV7-2 to TRBJ2-1; 12 positions agree with TRBD1. J was trimmed by 7 bases and V by 3 bases; bases with no gene match: 7. The CDR3 sequence is 16 residues long. CDR1 is SGHTA and CDR2 is FQGNSA in the germline V gene.